Below, one T cell receptor beta chain is given with its context. The data stem from a study of blood T cell repertoires in COVID-19. On the study more broadly: The origin of the acute and convalescent COVID-19 samples was the United States, Italy and Spain.

In the authors' workflow: The authors estimated nucleated cell counts from reference gene primer amplification. This table comes from immunoSEQ multiplex PCR, and its TCRdb copy is limited to in-frame clones, with some not included. That table is the source of V, J and clone size, and D and trimming were worked out from the DNA. The profile shows around 140,000 clones, approximately 84% of them singletons. The study drew participants aged roughly 18 to 95 years from under 30 US areas. Which cohort a participant joined came from the clinical history participants gave. The germline V gene encodes CDR1 GTSNPN and CDR2 SVGIG (reference sequence). The CDR3 contains 15 residues. The ends lost 6 bases at V and 7 bases at J; junction bases unmatched: 11.

Specimen: PBMCs or T cells enriched from blood (not recorded which). The chain employs TRBV30 and TRBJ2-5; TRBD2 matches 13 bases. This receptor was taken from a woman aged 50 to 60 with acute COVID-19. The CDR3 DNA reads as TGTGCCTGTAACGGTAAACTAGCGGGAGGGCGGACCCAGTACTTC. Translated: CACNGKLAGGRTQYF.